Following are 30 T cell receptor beta chains from one sample sequenced in a study of blood T cell repertoires in COVID-19. The method was immunoSEQ multiplex PCR; TCRdb's version includes in-frame clones alone and lacks a portion of them. The sample contains 250,000 or so clones, about nine tenths of which appear only once. Source material: peripheral blood. Every receptor here comes from a man aged 40-50 years with active or convalescent COVID-19.

V usage is TRBV27 and J usage is TRBJ2-3, with a weak D call TRBD2 (5 bases). The CDR3 length is 15 residues. V was trimmed by 3 bases and J by 3 bases, leaving 13 bases between them. Germline V CDR1 and CDR2: MNHEY, SMNVEV (reference sequence). CDR3 nucleotides: TGTGCCAGCAGTTTTGGACTGAGTTTGACAGATACGCAGTATTTT. This encodes CASSFGLSLTDTQYF.

The chain recombines TRBV25-1 with TRBJ1-1, with TRBD1 identical over 9 bases. The CDR3 is made up of 14 amino acids. Trimming cost V 6 bases and J 4 bases; bases outside gene matches: 6. Germline assignment: CDR1 MGHDK and CDR2 SYGVNS. The CDR3, as DNA: TGTGCCAGCAGCAGAGAGACAGGGGGCACTGAAGCTTTCTTT. Its protein is CASSRETGGTEAFF.

J is TRBJ1-5 and V is TRBV5-8, with D possibly TRBD1 on 6 matching bases. The CDR3 runs 17 residues. V lost 2 bases and J 6 bases, leaving 21 bases between the germline ends. Germline V gene data show CDR1 as SGHTS and CDR2 as YDEGEE. The CDR3 bases are TGTGCCAGCAGCTTCCGGGACAACAGTTGGGACCTTCAGCCCCAGCATTTT. Protein: CASSFRDNSWDLQPQHF.

Note on this clone: The junction shows a germline mismatch at one end, possibly a read error. The chain uses TRBV30 and TRBJ1-5, with 8 nucleotides matching TRBD1. Per the germline V gene, CDR1 is GTSNPN and CDR2 is SVGIG (reference sequence). CDR3 length: 14 amino acids. CDR3 nucleotide sequence: TGTGCCTGGGGTGTAGGTGGACAGGGTCAGCCCCAGCATTTT. This gives the protein CAWGVGGQGQPQHF.

This clone was observed a single time. The chain has TRBV6-5 and TRBJ1-2, with a weak D call TRBD1 (5 bases). CDR1 and CDR2 from the germline V gene are MNHEY and SVGAGI. Trimming cost V 0 bases and J 8 bases, with 13 bases left between them. This CDR3 is 14 amino acids long. CDR3 sequence (DNA): TGTGCCAGCAGTTACTCTGGGGCAGGAGAGGGCTACACCTTC. Translation: CASSYSGAGEGYTF.

The chain employs TRBV30 and TRBJ2-1; perhaps TRBD2 as D (5 bases). V was clipped by 3 bases and J by 6 bases, with 12 bases between them. The CDR3 totals 13 residues. CDR1 and CDR2 (germline): GTSNPN, SVGIG (reference sequence). The CDR3 DNA reads TGTGCCTGGAGAGTAGGAGGAGGCAATGAGCAGTTCTTC. Residues: CAWRVGGGNEQFF.

This clone showed up just a few times. The chain joins TRBV10-1 to TRBJ1-1; possible D gene TRBD1, 5 bases. V was pared by 5 bases and J by 0 bases, with 7 bases between. The germline V gene has CDR1 WNHNN and CDR2 SYGVQD (reference sequence). The CDR3 is 13 amino acids. CDR3 DNA: TGCGCCAGCAGTTGGGGCATGAACACTGAAGCTTTCTTT. As protein: CASSWGMNTEAFF.

V usage is TRBV6-1 and J usage is TRBJ2-5; TRBD1 matches 9 bases. Germline V gives CDR1 MNHNS, CDR2 SASEGT. V trimming: 0 bases; J trimming: 3 bases; junction bases outside the gene matches: 2. There are 15 residues in the CDR3. In DNA form, the CDR3 reads TGTGCCAGCAGTGAAGCGTGGACAGGGGAAGAGACCCAGTACTTC. Its translation is CASSEAWTGEETQYF.

The gene calls are TRBV3-1 (or the pseudogene TRBV3-2) and TRBJ1-1, with D maybe TRBD1 (5 bases). The V end was cut by 7 bases, the J end by 5 bases, with 14 bases between. Germline CDR1 LGHDT, CDR2 YNNKEL (reference sequence). This CDR3 is 13 amino acids long. The CDR3 DNA follows: TGTGCCAGCACCCGGGGGGTTGATACTGAAGCTTTCTTT. This codes for CASTRGVDTEAFF.

The gene calls are TRBV6-5 and TRBJ1-1, with D unclear. Germline CDR1 reads MNHEY; CDR2 reads SVGAGI. Trimming took 2 bases from V and 3 from J, leaving 7 bases between them. This CDR3 spans 13 amino acids. This CDR3 is CASSYLRDTEAFF. As DNA, the CDR3 is TGTGCCAGCAGTTACCTGCGGGACACTGAAGCTTTCTTT.

The V call is TRBV3-1 (or the pseudogene TRBV3-2), the J call TRBJ2-7, with D tentatively TRBD1 (6 bases). V was trimmed by 2 bases and J by 1 base, leaving 15 bases between them. The CDR3 runs to 16 residues. Germline V lookup: CDR1 LGHDT, CDR2 YNNKEL (reference sequence). DNA for the CDR3: TGTGCCAGCAGCCAATCTTCCAAGGGGGATTCCTACGAGCAGTACTTC. Its protein product is CASSQSSKGDSYEQYF.

This clone showed up just once. The CDR3 DNA reads as TGTGCCACCTCGGTGACAGGGAGGGAAGCTTTCTTT. The encoded protein is CATSVTGREAFF. The V and J genes are TRBV24-1 and TRBJ1-1; 7 positions agree with TRBD1. The length of the CDR3 is 12 residues. Germline CDR1 reads KGHDR; CDR2 reads SFDVKD. V lost 9 bases, J lost 8 bases, and 8 bases stayed unmatched.

This clone has just a few counts. The chain links TRBV27 to TRBJ1-5, with TRBD1 matching over 10 bases. The CDR3 totals 14 residues. Unmatched junction bases numbered 8, after V lost 8 bases and J lost 7 bases. CDR1 is MNHEY, CDR2 SMNVEV, per germline (reference sequence). CDR3 DNA sequence: TGTGCCAGCTCCCAGACAGGGGGCCGACAGCCCCAGCATTTT. Its protein is CASSQTGGRQPQHF.

The DNA for the CDR3 is TGTGCCAGTAGTATGACAGCGGGCGAGCAGTACTTC. Translated, it gives CASSMTAGEQYF. The J gene is TRBJ2-7, the V gene TRBV19, with D possibly TRBD2 on 6 matching bases. CDR3 length equals 12 residues. The germline gives CDR1 LNHDA, CDR2 SQIVND (reference sequence). With 3 bases removed from V and 6 bases from J, the gap between germline ends came to 9 bases.

V and J are TRBV5-1 and TRBJ1-1, with unresolved D. This CDR3 comprises 14 residues. Germline values: CDR1 SGHRS, CDR2 YFSETQ. V lost 0 bases to trimming and J lost 2 bases, with 8 bases between them. CDR3 in DNA: TGCGCCAGCAGCTTGGAGAGGGCTAACACTGAAGCTTTCTTT. It encodes CASSLERANTEAFF.

The chain joins TRBV4-1 to TRBJ2-7, with 7 bases lining up with TRBD1. Germline V lookup: CDR1 MGHRA, CDR2 YSYEKL. This CDR3 spans 16 amino acids. Unmatched junction bases numbered 7, after V lost 0 bases and J lost 2 bases. The CDR3 DNA reads as TGCGCCAGCAGCCAAGATAGTGGGGACAGAACCTACGAGCAGTACTTC. Protein sequence: CASSQDSGDRTYEQYF.

The rearrangement uses TRBV24-1 and TRBJ1-2; D unresolved. The CDR3 runs 13 residues. Germline V gives CDR1 KGHDR, CDR2 SFDVKD. V lost 6 bases, J lost 3 bases, and 10 bases lay in between. The CDR3 coding sequence is TGTGCCACCAGTTCAGATTTGGACTATGGCTACACCTTC. Amino acids: CATSSDLDYGYTF.

This clone was observed once. This chain connects TRBV7-8 to TRBJ2-7; 8 nucleotides match TRBD2. CDR1 and CDR2 (germline): SGHVS, FQNEAQ. V trimming: 5 bases; J trimming: 11 bases; junction bases outside the gene matches: 11. The CDR3 has 13 amino acids. CDR3 in amino acids: CASSLSGTPQEYF. Here the CDR3 DNA reads TGTGCCAGCAGCCTTAGCGGGACCCCCCAAGAGTACTTC.

The CDR3 nucleotides read TGTGCCAGCAGTGGGACAGCTGGAAACACCATATATTTT. Protein product: CASSGTAGNTIYF. This rearrangement joins TRBV28 to TRBJ1-3, with TRBD1 identical over 7 bases. Trimming removed 5 bases from V and 2 bases from J; junction bases left unmatched: 0. The CDR3 length is 13 residues. CDR1 and CDR2 (germline): MDHEN, SYDVKM.

This chain links TRBV6-5 with TRBJ1-5; D not resolved. The CDR3 sequence is 14 residues long. Trimming removed 5 bases from V and 2 bases from J, with 10 bases in between. Germline V lookup: CDR1 MNHEY, CDR2 SVGAGI. DNA of the CDR3: TGTGCCAGCAGTCTGATCACTGGCAATCAGCCCCAGCATTTT. Amino acids: CASSLITGNQPQHF.

The chain recombines TRBV6-5 with TRBJ1-2; D is undetermined. The CDR3 totals 13 residues. Trimming shortened V by 8 bases and J by 4 bases, and 14 bases separated the two germline ends. Germline-derived CDR1 and CDR2 are MNHEY and SVGAGI. The CDR3: CASATPSGYGYTF. The CDR3 bases are TGTGCCAGCGCCACCCCCTCAGGCTATGGCTACACCTTC.

This rearrangement joins TRBV9 to TRBJ2-3; TRBD1 aligns across 8 bases. This CDR3 is 15 amino acids long. Germline V lookup: CDR1 SGDLS, CDR2 YYNGEE. V lost 3 bases, J lost 8 bases, and 11 bases stayed unmatched. The CDR3 sequence is CASSEQGGHMATQYF. CDR3 nucleotide sequence: TGTGCCAGCAGCGAACAGGGGGGTCATATGGCTACGCAGTATTTT.

V gene TRBV15 combines with J gene TRBJ2-7, with TRBD1 identical over 8 bases. CDR1 is LNHNV, CDR2 YYDKDF, per germline (reference sequence). The CDR3 runs to 16 residues. Trimming took 0 bases from V and 2 from J; bases not matched to a gene: 6. CDR3 DNA: TGTGCCACCAGCAGAGAAGCCGGGACAGGACCCTACGAGCAGTACTTC. It yields the protein CATSREAGTGPYEQYF.

This chain links TRBV2 with TRBJ1-5; the match to TRBD1 covers 7 bases. The CDR3 covers 13 residues. Trimming took 4 bases from V and 7 from J; bases not matched to a gene: 4. Germline V CDR1 and CDR2: SNHLY, FYNNEI. CDR3 sequence reads: CASSVDRDQPQHF. CDR3 DNA: TGTGCCAGCAGTGTTGACAGGGACCAGCCCCAGCATTTT.

This rearrangement joins TRBV10-3 to TRBJ2-3; D ambiguous. Germline V gene data show CDR1 as ENHRY and CDR2 as SYGVKD. V lost 4 bases and J lost 1, with 12 bases in between. CDR3 length: 15 residues. The CDR3 nucleotides are TGTGCCATCAGTGCAGCCAGCGAACGCACAGATACGCAGTATTTT. This sequence encodes CAISAASERTDTQYF.

The chain joins TRBV2 to TRBJ2-1; tentative D call: TRBD1 (6 bases). Looked up from germline, CDR1 is SNHLY and CDR2 is FYNNEI. The CDR3 covers 16 residues. The ends were cut back, 3 bases at V and 7 bases at J, with 19 bases in the middle. The CDR3 region is CASSELVGAGRNEQFF. For the CDR3, the DNA is TGTGCCAGCAGTGAGCTTGTGGGGGCTGGTAGGAATGAGCAGTTCTTC.

The CDR3 loop is CASSQEQGTNEKLFF. The CDR3 coding sequence is TGCGCCAGCAGCCAAGAACAGGGTACAAACGAAAAACTGTTTTTT. The chain recombines TRBV4-1 with TRBJ1-4; tentative D call: TRBD1 (6 bases). V was shortened by 0 bases and J by 8 bases, with 13 bases between the two germline ends. CDR3 length equals 15 residues. The V gene's germline CDR1 is MGHRA and CDR2 YSYEKL.

V gene TRBV5-1 combines with J gene TRBJ1-1; TRBD1 matches at 7 bases. This CDR3 has 14 residues. V dropped 1 base and J dropped 6; count of bases not matched to a gene: 6. Per the germline V gene, CDR1 is SGHRS and CDR2 is YFSETQ. The CDR3 nucleotides read TGCGCCAGCAGCTTGACAGGGGCCAACCCTGAAGCTTTCTTT. It is translated as CASSLTGANPEAFF.

The V and J genes are TRBV4-1 and TRBJ2-2, with D perhaps matching TRBD2 (5 bases). Trimming cost V 7 bases and J 3 bases, with 15 bases left between them. The CDR3 is 15 amino acids. Germline CDR1 and CDR2: MGHRA and YSYEKL. The CDR3 coding sequence is TGCGCCAGCACCCTAGGACTCTTGGACACCGGGGAGCTGTTTTTT. As protein: CASTLGLLDTGELFF.

This chain links TRBV5-4 with TRBJ1-3, with a possible D match to TRBD1 (5 bases). The V end lost 4 bases, the J end lost 0 bases, and 11 bases lay between the germline ends. CDR3 size: 15 residues. The germline CDR1 and CDR2 sequences are SGHNT and YYREEE (reference sequence). CDR3 nucleotide sequence: TGTGCCAGCAGCCGTGACAGAAACTCTGGAAACACCATATATTTT. Translating it yields CASSRDRNSGNTIYF.